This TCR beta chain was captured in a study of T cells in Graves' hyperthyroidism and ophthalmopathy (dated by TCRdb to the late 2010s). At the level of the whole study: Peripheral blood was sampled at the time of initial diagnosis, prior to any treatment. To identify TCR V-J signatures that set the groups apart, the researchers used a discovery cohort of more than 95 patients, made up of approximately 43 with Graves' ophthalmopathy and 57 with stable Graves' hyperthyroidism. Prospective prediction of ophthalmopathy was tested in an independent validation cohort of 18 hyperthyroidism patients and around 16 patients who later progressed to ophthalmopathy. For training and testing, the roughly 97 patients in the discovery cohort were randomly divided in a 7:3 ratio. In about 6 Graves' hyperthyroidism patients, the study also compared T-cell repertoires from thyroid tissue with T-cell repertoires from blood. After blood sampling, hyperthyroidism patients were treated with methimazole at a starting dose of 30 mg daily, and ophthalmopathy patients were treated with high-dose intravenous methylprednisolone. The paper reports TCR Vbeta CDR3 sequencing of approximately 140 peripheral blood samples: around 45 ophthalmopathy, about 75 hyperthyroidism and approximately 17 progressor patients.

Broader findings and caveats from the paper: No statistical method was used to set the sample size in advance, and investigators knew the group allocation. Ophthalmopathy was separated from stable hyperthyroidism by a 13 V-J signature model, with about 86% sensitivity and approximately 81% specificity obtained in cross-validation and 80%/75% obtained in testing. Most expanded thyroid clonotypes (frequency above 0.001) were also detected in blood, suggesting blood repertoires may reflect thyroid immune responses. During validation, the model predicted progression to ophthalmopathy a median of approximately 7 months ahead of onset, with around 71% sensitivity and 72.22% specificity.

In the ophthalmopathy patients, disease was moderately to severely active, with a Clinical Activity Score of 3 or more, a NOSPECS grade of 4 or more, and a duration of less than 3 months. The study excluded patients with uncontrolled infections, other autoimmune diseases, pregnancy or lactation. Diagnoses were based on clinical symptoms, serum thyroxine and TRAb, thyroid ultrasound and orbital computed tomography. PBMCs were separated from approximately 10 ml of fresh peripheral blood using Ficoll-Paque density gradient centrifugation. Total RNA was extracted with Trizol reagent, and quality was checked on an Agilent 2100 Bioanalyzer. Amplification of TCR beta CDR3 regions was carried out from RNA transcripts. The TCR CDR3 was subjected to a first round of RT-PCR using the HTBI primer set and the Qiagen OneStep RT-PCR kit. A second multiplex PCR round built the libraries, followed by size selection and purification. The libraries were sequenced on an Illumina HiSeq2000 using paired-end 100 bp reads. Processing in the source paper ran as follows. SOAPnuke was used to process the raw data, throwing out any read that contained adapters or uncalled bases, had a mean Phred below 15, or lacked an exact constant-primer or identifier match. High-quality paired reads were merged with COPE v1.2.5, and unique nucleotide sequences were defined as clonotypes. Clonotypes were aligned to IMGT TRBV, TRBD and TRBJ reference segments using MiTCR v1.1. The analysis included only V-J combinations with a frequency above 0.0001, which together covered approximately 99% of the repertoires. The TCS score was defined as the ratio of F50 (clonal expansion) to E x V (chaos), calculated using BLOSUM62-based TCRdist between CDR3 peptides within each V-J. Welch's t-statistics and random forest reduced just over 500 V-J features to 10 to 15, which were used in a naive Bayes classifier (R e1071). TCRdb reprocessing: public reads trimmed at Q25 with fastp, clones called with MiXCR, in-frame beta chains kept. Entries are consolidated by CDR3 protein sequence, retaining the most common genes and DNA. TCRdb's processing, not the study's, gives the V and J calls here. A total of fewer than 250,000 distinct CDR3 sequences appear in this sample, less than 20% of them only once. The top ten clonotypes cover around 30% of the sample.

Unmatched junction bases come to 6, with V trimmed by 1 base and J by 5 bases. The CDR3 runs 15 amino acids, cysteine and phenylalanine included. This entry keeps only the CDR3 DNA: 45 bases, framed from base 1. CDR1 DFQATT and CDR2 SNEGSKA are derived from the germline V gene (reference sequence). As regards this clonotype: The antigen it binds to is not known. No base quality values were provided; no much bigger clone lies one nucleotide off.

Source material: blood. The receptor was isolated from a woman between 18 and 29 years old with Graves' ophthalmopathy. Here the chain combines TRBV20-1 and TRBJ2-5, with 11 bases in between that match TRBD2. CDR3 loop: CSARATSGGAETQYF. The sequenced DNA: TGCAGTGCTAGAGCCACTAGCGGGGGAGCGGAGACCCAGTACTTC.